Below are 22 T cell receptor beta chains sequenced from a single sample in a study of blood T cell repertoires in COVID-19 (dated by TCRdb to between 2020 and 2021). The library was prepared using the immunoSEQ multiplex PCR assay. In TCRdb, the immuneACCESS table is reduced to in-frame sequences with V and J assigned. These tables do not hold every clone; where another copy was compared, an unresolved V gene accounts for under half, and the others remain unexplained. This sample comprises fewer than 35,000 clones, almost 90% of them detected only once. The biggest ten clones account for 1.5% to 1.9% of the sample. Sequenced sample: peripheral blood. The receptors derive from a man in his fifties or sixties with active COVID-19.

The V and J genes are TRBV3-1 (or the pseudogene TRBV3-2) and TRBJ2-2; 9 positions match TRBD2. Germline CDR1 reads LGHDT; CDR2 reads YNNKEL (reference sequence). CDR3 length: 16 residues. V shed 4 bases and J 3 bases; nucleotides not matched to a gene: 6. The CDR3 DNA reads TGTGCCAGCAGCCCCGGAGCTAGCGGGGACACCGGGGAGCTGTTTTTT. Its protein is CASSPGASGDTGELFF.

V and J are TRBV6-1 and TRBJ2-3; D perhaps matches TRBD1 (5 bases). The CDR3 is 13 amino acids. Trimming left V 2 bases short and J 5 bases short, with 8 bases between. The germline V gene encodes CDR1 MNHNS and CDR2 SASEGT. CDR3 loop: CASSERGIDTQYF. CDR3 bases: TGTGCCAGCAGTGAAAGGGGTATAGATACGCAGTATTTT.

The V call is TRBV5-6, the J call TRBJ2-1; TRBD2 agrees at 12 bases. The CDR3 runs to 14 residues. With 7 bases clipped from V and 9 bases from J, the junction kept 8 bases outside the gene matches. Germline-derived CDR1 and CDR2 are SGHDT and YYEEEE. This CDR3 reads CASSLAGGKGEQFF. The CDR3 nucleotides are TGTGCCAGCTCGCTAGCGGGGGGGAAAGGTGAGCAGTTCTTC.

The chain uses TRBV28 and TRBJ2-4; TRBD1 might be the D (6 bases). CDR1 is MDHEN, CDR2 SYDVKM, per germline. The CDR3 covers 15 residues. V shed 7 bases and J shed 2 bases, with 15 bases lying between them. In DNA, the CDR3 is TGTGCCAGCACCCCAGGGGTGGTATCCAAAAACATTCAGTACTTC. Its protein is CASTPGVVSKNIQYF.

The CDR3 sequence is CASSIESGLGEQYF. Written as DNA, the CDR3 is TGTGCCAGTAGTATCGAATCGGGGTTGGGCGAGCAGTACTTC. The J gene is TRBJ2-7, the V gene TRBV19, with D maybe TRBD2 (5 bases). The germline V gene encodes CDR1 LNHDA and CDR2 SQIVND (reference sequence). V lost 3 bases, J lost 6 bases, and 15 bases lay in between. The CDR3 covers 14 residues.

The rearrangement joins TRBV2 to TRBJ2-1; 10 bases line up with TRBD2. After removal of 6 bases from V and 6 bases from J, the junction contained 8 bases not matched to a gene. Germline lookup yields CDR1 SNHLY and CDR2 FYNNEI. The CDR3 sequence is 15 residues long. The CDR3 loop is CASRVSGGLFNEQFF. Written as DNA, the CDR3 is TGTGCCAGCAGGGTTAGCGGGGGGCTTTTCAATGAGCAGTTCTTC.

The chain carries TRBV5-4 and TRBJ2-1; 7 positions match TRBD1. J lost 6 bases, V lost 4 bases, and 1 base had no gene match. This CDR3 comprises 12 residues. The germline gives CDR1 SGHNT, CDR2 YYREEE (reference sequence). The CDR3 DNA sequence: TGTGCCAGCAGCGGGACAGTCAATGAGCAGTTCTTC. This gives the protein CASSGTVNEQFF.

The J gene is TRBJ1-6, the V gene TRBV6-1; D remains ambiguous. Trimming left V 1 base short and J 8 bases short, with 9 bases between. There are 14 residues in the CDR3. Looked up from germline, CDR1 is MNHNS and CDR2 is SASEGT. The CDR3 protein is CASSEEAGDSPLHF. CDR3 DNA: TGTGCCAGCAGTGAAGAGGCGGGCGATTCACCCCTCCACTTT.

The chain uses TRBV2 and TRBJ2-5; 8 bases are a match to TRBD2. Trimming took 1 base from V and 5 from J; bases not matched to a gene: 6. CDR3 length equals 15 residues. The germline V gene has CDR1 SNHLY and CDR2 FYNNEI. CDR3 coding DNA: TGTGCCAGCAGTGAAGGAGGACTAGCCCGGGAGACCCAGTACTTC. Its protein is CASSEGGLARETQYF.

The chain links TRBV19 to TRBJ1-5; a weak D match, TRBD1 (6 bases). The CDR3 is 12 amino acids. The V end was cut by 5 bases, the J end by 6 bases, with 8 bases between. Germline values: CDR1 LNHDA, CDR2 SQIVND (reference sequence). This CDR3 reads CASSSQGQPQHF. The DNA for the CDR3 is TGTGCCAGTAGTTCACAGGGTCAGCCCCAGCATTTT.

CDR3 in DNA: TGTGCCAGCAGTTGGTACCGACTAGCCCTGAGTACCGGGGAGCTGTTTTTT. This codes for CASSWYRLALSTGELFF. The chain joins TRBV28 to TRBJ2-2; 7 nucleotides align to TRBD2. V trimming: 4 bases; J trimming: 5 bases; junction bases outside the gene matches: 13. The CDR3 loop spans 17 amino acids. Germline loops: CDR1 MDHEN, CDR2 SYDVKM.

The chain carries TRBV9 and TRBJ2-1, with 7 bases fitting TRBD2. The ends lost 2 bases at V and 4 bases at J; junction bases unmatched: 6. The CDR3 runs 15 residues. Germline values: CDR1 SGDLS, CDR2 YYNGEE. This CDR3 reads CASSVGGAQYNEQFF. In DNA form, the CDR3 reads TGTGCCAGCAGCGTGGGAGGGGCTCAATACAATGAGCAGTTCTTC. The full variable domain, rest sourced from reference TRBV9 and TRBJ2-1, is DSGVTQTPKHLITATGQRVTLRCSPRSGDLSVYWYQQSLDQGLQFLIQYYNGEERAKGNILERFSAQQFPDLHSELNLSSLELGDSALYFCASSVGGAQYNEQFFGPGTRLTVL.

This rearrangement joins TRBV2 to TRBJ2-1; 9 positions agree with TRBD1. J gave up 0 bases and V 6 bases, and 6 bases lay outside the gene matches. CDR1 is SNHLY, CDR2 FYNNEI, per germline. CDR3 length equals 16 residues. The CDR3 spells CASSLGTGSSYNEQFF. The CDR3 region has the DNA TGTGCCAGCAGCCTCGGGACAGGGAGCTCCTACAATGAGCAGTTCTTC.

This clone has just one count. The chain combines TRBV4-1 with TRBJ1-1; D gene unclear. The CDR3 contains 12 residues. Trimming took off 3 bases at V and 2 bases at J, with 4 bases between the two ends. Per the germline V gene, CDR1 is MGHRA and CDR2 is YSYEKL. Written as DNA, the CDR3 is TGCGCCAGCAGCCACACTAACACTGAAGCTTTCTTT. It codes for CASSHTNTEAFF.

The chain has TRBV4-2 and TRBJ2-2; 7 positions match TRBD1. This CDR3 has 16 residues. Germline V CDR1 and CDR2: LGHNA, YNFKEQ. The trim removed 3 bases at V and 4 bases at J, leaving 8 bases unmatched. The CDR3 region has the DNA TGTGCCAGCAGCCAGAGACAGGGCCCGGGCACCGGGGAGCTGTTTTTT. Protein product: CASSQRQGPGTGELFF.

This clone was seen more than once but under ten times. The J gene is TRBJ1-1, the V gene TRBV28; 7 bases match TRBD1. Germline loops: CDR1 MDHEN, CDR2 SYDVKM. This CDR3 is 13 amino acids long. V shed 8 bases, J shed 2 bases, and the junction held 5 bases outside the gene matches. The CDR3 here is CASRGTANTEAFF. CDR3 bases: TGTGCCAGCCGAGGGACAGCAAACACTGAAGCTTTCTTT.

This chain joins TRBV5-1 and TRBJ2-7; D unresolved. Between the trimmed V and J ends, which lost 0 bases and 4 bases, there was a span of 5 bases. CDR1 SGHRS and CDR2 YFSETQ come from the germline V gene. This CDR3 comprises 12 residues. The CDR3 DNA sequence: TGCGCCAGCAGCTTGGATCAGTACGAGCAGTACTTC. Protein product: CASSLDQYEQYF. The full variable domain, with the rest looked up from reference TRBV5-1 and TRBJ2-7, is KAGVTQTPRYLIKTRGQQVTLSCSPISGHRSVSWYQQTPGQGLQFLFEYFSETQRNKGNFPGRFSGRQFSNSRSEMNVSTLELGDSALYLCASSLDQYEQYFGPGTRLTVT.

The chain is built from TRBV4-2 and TRBJ1-4; weak D call: TRBD1 (5 bases). From germline, CDR1 is LGHNA and CDR2 YNFKEQ. The V and J ends lost 7 bases and 1 base respectively, with 16 bases between them. This CDR3 comprises 16 residues. Here the CDR3 reads CASKQVPLQTNEKLFF. The CDR3 coding sequence is TGTGCCAGCAAACAGGTCCCGCTCCAAACTAATGAAAAACTGTTTTTT.

The rearrangement links TRBV18 to TRBJ2-1; 7 positions agree with TRBD1. Germline V gene data show CDR1 as KGHSH and CDR2 as LQKENI. The CDR3 covers 16 residues. The ends lost 3 bases at V and 7 bases at J; junction bases unmatched: 12. The CDR3 DNA reads TGTGCCAGCTCACCTTTTCTTGGCAGGGGACAGAATGAGCAGTTCTTC. This sequence encodes CASSPFLGRGQNEQFF.

This clone was found once. The chain joins TRBV5-1 to TRBJ1-1; D gene unclear. Trimming removed 3 bases from V and 0 bases from J, with 9 bases in between. Germline-derived CDR1 and CDR2 are SGHRS and YFSETQ. This CDR3 has 14 amino acids. As DNA, the CDR3 is TGCGCCAGCAGCTGGGCCCAAATGAACACTGAAGCTTTCTTT. This encodes CASSWAQMNTEAFF.

The chain recombines TRBV25-1 with TRBJ1-1; the match to TRBD1 covers 7 bases. There are 13 residues in the CDR3. The ends lost 4 bases at V and 6 bases at J; junction bases unmatched: 5. Germline CDR1 is MGHDK and CDR2 is SYGVNS. DNA for the CDR3: TGTGCCAGCAGTGTGGGACAGATCTCTGAAGCTTTCTTT. This encodes CASSVGQISEAFF.

This clone occurred once. This rearrangement joins TRBV21-1 to TRBJ2-7; the table's D gene call, TRBD2, was not cross checked with the DNA. TRBV21-1 is labeled a pseudogene. This CDR3 has 14 residues. Written as DNA, the CDR3 is TGTGCCAGCAGCAAACAAACAGCGGGCTGCGAGCAGTACTTC. Translated, it gives CASSKQTAGCEQYF.